This TCR beta chain emerged from a study of T cells in Graves' hyperthyroidism and ophthalmopathy. Those with hyperthyroidism were 18 to 65 years old, newly diagnosed, and ill for under 2 months. It was uncontrolled infection, other autoimmune disease, pregnancy or lactation that excluded patients. The CDR3 sequence is 15 residues long. Trimming removed 3 bases from V and 8 bases from J; junction bases left unmatched: 9. Germline CDR1 reads KGHSH; CDR2 reads LQKENI. RNA transcripts yielded amplified TCR beta CDR3 regions. With the HTBI primer set, the TCR CDR3 went through a first round of RT-PCR. TCRdb processed the multiplex PCR reads anew with MiXCR; each CDR3 protein has one entry. In the table there are 300,000 to 400,000 distinct CDR3 sequences, 13% of which are singletons. This clonotype was detected ten times or more.

The chain joins TRBV18 to TRBJ1-4; 7 bases map to TRBD1. The sample consisted of blood. The clonotype comes from a woman in her late teens or twenties with Graves' hyperthyroidism. CDR3: CASSPSLDRLEKLFF. CDR3 nucleotides: TGTGCCAGCTCACCGTCCTTGGACAGGCTCGAAAAACTGTTTTTT.